This T cell receptor beta chain stems from a study of TIL therapy for anti-PD-1-resistant metastatic lung cancer. Whole-study context: Median tumor PD-L1 proportion score was roughly 6%. Regarding the study as a whole: Many TIL product clones were absent from baseline tumor, suggesting clonal contraction. Compared with baseline intratumoral T cells, expanded TIL cultures were more clonal and less diverse (around 5.7% vs 31%). Treatment-naive, never-smoker and oncogene-addicted patients were overrepresented in this highly selected cohort.

The sample's time point: pre-treatment sample, taken before nivolumab and TIL therapy. Most excised metastases sampled were pleural nodules or supraclavicular lymph nodes. The immunoSEQ assay was v3. The table came from immunoSEQ multiplex PCR; TCRdb's copy has only in-frame clones and leaves some out. The repertoire consists of tens of thousands of clones, with 55% to 80% occurring once and the leading ten covering approximately 7%. CDR1 is SGHVS and CDR2 is FNYEAQ in the germline V gene. The ends were cut back, 5 bases at V and 7 bases at J, with 18 bases in the middle. This CDR3 has 15 residues. Details on this clone: The antigen is unknown.

The clonotype originates from a person aged 25 to 80 with non-small cell lung cancer. The chain combines TRBV7-6 with TRBJ2-1, with D perhaps matching TRBD2 (7 bases). Sequenced material: tumor tissue, taken at baseline. For the CDR3, the DNA is TGTGCCAGCAGCCCGGGGGCGGGGGCCGTAAATGAGCAGTTCTTC. The encoded protein is CASSPGAGAVNEQFF.